The 32 T cell receptor beta chains presented below share a single source sample, sequenced in a study of blood T cells in healthy people across ages. The second PCR ran roughly 6 to 12 cycles with a sample-barcoded 5' primer and J-beta primers. TCRdb called the 5' RACE reads again in MiXCR, with one record for every CDR3 protein. The top ten hold 7.9% of the sample, which has some 1.4 million distinct CDR3 sequences, 42% seen once. The sample comprised blood. The receptors stem from a woman aged 18-30 years in good health.

This clonotype was observed a handful of times. The chain recombines TRBV5-6 with TRBJ2-6, with TRBD1 matching 9 bases. The CDR3 has 19 residues. V lost 3 bases, J lost 1 base, and 11 bases stayed unmatched. Germline CDR1 SGHDT, CDR2 YYEEEE. For the CDR3, the DNA is TGTGCCAGCAGCTCCCCCGTAGGACAGGGGAAGTCTGGGGCCAACGTCCTGACTTTC. Protein product: CASSSPVGQGKSGANVLTF.

At least ten counts were recorded for this clonotype. V gene TRBV20-1 combines with J gene TRBJ2-1; 12 nucleotides match TRBD2. V lost 6 bases and J lost 4; bases outside the gene matches: 7. Germline lookup yields CDR1 DFQATT and CDR2 SNEGSKA (reference sequence). The CDR3 spans 15 residues. The CDR3 sequence: CSAGGGLAGYNEQFF. The CDR3 region has the DNA TGCAGTGCCGGAGGAGGACTAGCGGGATACAATGAGCAGTTCTTC.

This clonotype came up a few times. The V gene is TRBV27, the J gene TRBJ2-7, with unresolved D. Looked up from germline, CDR1 is MNHEY and CDR2 is SMNVEV (reference sequence). V lost 2 bases and J 7 bases, leaving 15 bases between the germline ends. This CDR3 has 14 amino acids. The CDR3 DNA follows: TGTGCCAGCAGTTTAGGAAGGAGTTTCGGGGAGCAGTACTTC. Translating it yields CASSLGRSFGEQYF.

J is TRBJ2-7 and V is TRBV7-4; TRBD2 matches at 13 bases. Per the germline V gene, CDR1 is SGHVT and CDR2 is SQSDAQ. V was pared by 0 bases and J by 6 bases, with 8 bases of the junction left unmatched. The CDR3 is 17 amino acids. CDR3 sequence (DNA): TGTGCCAGCAGCTTAGCGTACGGACTAGCGGGAGTAGGCGAGCAGTACTTC. Its translation is CASSLAYGLAGVGEQYF.

The J gene is TRBJ2-1, the V gene TRBV7-9, with TRBD2 matching over 7 bases. V was clipped by 9 bases and J by 6 bases; unmatched bases: 14. CDR3 size: 15 residues. From germline, CDR1 is SEHNR and CDR2 FQNEAQ (reference sequence). In DNA, the CDR3 is TGTGCCAGTAGCCCCCGACTAGCCCCCCTCAATGAGCAGTTCTTC. Residues: CASSPRLAPLNEQFF.

The chain uses TRBV9 and TRBJ1-5; D might be TRBD1 (5 bases). CDR3 length equals 15 residues. Trimming took off 0 bases at V and 6 bases at J, with 13 bases between the two ends. From germline, CDR1 is SGDLS and CDR2 YYNGEE. The CDR3 region is CASSVVRGGGQPQHF. CDR3 nucleotides: TGTGCCAGCAGCGTAGTAAGGGGAGGCGGTCAGCCCCAGCATTTT.

The rearrangement uses TRBV3-1 and TRBJ1-1; TRBD1 might be the D (6 bases). The CDR3 is 14 residues long. Germline lookup yields CDR1 LGHDT and CDR2 YNNKEL (reference sequence). Between the trimmed V and J ends, which lost 0 bases and 7 bases, there was a span of 12 bases. CDR3 protein: CASSQDPTGNEAFF. CDR3 sequence (DNA): TGTGCCAGCAGCCAAGATCCCACAGGGAATGAAGCTTTCTTT. Full variable domain (missing parts from reference TRBV3-1 and TRBJ1-1): DTAVSQTPKYLVTQMGNDKSIKCEQNLGHDTMYWYKQDSKKFLKIMFSYNNKELIINETVPNRFSPKSPDKAHLNLHINSLELGDSAVYFCASSQDPTGNEAFFGQGTRLTVV.

J is TRBJ1-4 and V is TRBV7-6; TRBD1 might be the D (5 bases). CDR3 length: 14 residues. The germline V gene encodes CDR1 SGHVS and CDR2 FNYEAQ. Trimming shortened V by 5 bases and J by 6 bases, and 13 bases separated the two germline ends. The CDR3 protein is CASSQVGGDEKLFF. The CDR3 DNA reads TGTGCCAGCAGCCAGGTCGGGGGGGATGAAAAACTGTTTTTT.

The chain carries TRBV2 and TRBJ2-1; 9 bases are shared with TRBD1. Unmatched junction bases numbered 12, after V lost 6 bases and J lost 6 bases. This CDR3 spans 16 amino acids. Germline V CDR1 and CDR2: SNHLY, FYNNEI. As DNA, the CDR3 is TGTGCCAGCAGCCGCAGGAAGGGACAGGGAGGCAATGAGCAGTTCTTC. It codes for CASSRRKGQGGNEQFF.

The chain is built from TRBV4-2 and TRBJ1-6, with TRBD1 matching 7 bases. Trimming took 4 bases from V and 0 from J; bases not matched to a gene: 6. This CDR3 spans 17 amino acids. Looked up from germline, CDR1 is LGHNA and CDR2 is YNFKEQ. CDR3 in amino acids: CASSPSGQSSYNSPLHF. CDR3 sequence (DNA): TGTGCCAGCAGCCCCTCGGGACAGAGCTCCTATAATTCACCCCTCCACTTT.

In its sample, this clonotype was seen a few times. This chain links TRBV6-2 or TRBV6-3 with TRBJ2-1, with a weak D call TRBD2 (5 bases). Germline assignment: CDR1 MNHEY and CDR2 SVGEGT. CDR3 length: 17 residues. With 0 bases removed from V and 1 base from J, the gap between germline ends came to 13 bases. The CDR3 spells CASSYSNPGRSYNEQFF. The CDR3 nucleotides are TGTGCCAGCAGTTACTCGAATCCGGGAAGGTCCTACAATGAGCAGTTCTTC.

The rearrangement links TRBV3-1 to TRBJ2-1; no reliable D call. The J call is in doubt because the DNA end fits TRBJ2-7 better. This CDR3 comprises 16 residues. Germline V gene lookup returns CDR1 LGHDT and CDR2 YNNKEL (reference sequence). CDR3 protein: CASSHDTTSSYNEQYF. The CDR3 nucleotides are TGTGCCAGCAGCCATGATACAACGAGCTCCTACAATGAGCAGTACTTC.

The V gene is TRBV20-1, the J gene TRBJ1-1; perhaps TRBD1 as D (5 bases). Germline CDR1 and CDR2: DFQATT and SNEGSKA (reference sequence). V lost 0 bases to trimming and J lost 4 bases, with 12 bases between them. There are 14 residues in the CDR3. CDR3 sequence: CSARDQEGPTEAFF. In DNA, the CDR3 is TGCAGTGCTAGAGATCAGGAGGGGCCCACTGAAGCTTTCTTT.

The CDR3 nucleotides are TGTGCCAGCAGCCTTCTGGGTGTAAACCTACCGACTGGCTACACCTTC. Translated: CASSLLGVNLPTGYTF. The chain combines TRBV7-9 with TRBJ1-2; D is undetermined. The CDR3 spans 16 residues. Germline CDR1 and CDR2: SEHNR and FQNEAQ (reference sequence). Trimming shortened V by 5 bases and J by 7 bases, and 23 bases separated the two germline ends. Variable domain in full (rest from reference TRBV7-9 and TRBJ1-2): DTGVSQNPRHKITKRGQNVTFRCDPISEHNRLYWYRQTLGQGPEFLTYFQNEAQLEKSRLLSDRFSAERPKGSFSTLEIQRTEQGDSAMYLCASSLLGVNLPTGYTFGSGTRLTVV.

This clonotype was detected a few times. The chain carries TRBV6-5 and TRBJ1-2; D unresolved. CDR1 is MNHEY and CDR2 is SVGAGI in the germline V gene. The CDR3 loop spans 12 amino acids. Trimming shortened V by 6 bases and J by 8 bases, and 13 bases separated the two germline ends. DNA of the CDR3: TGTGCCAGCAGCAGCTCCCCGGGGGGCTACACCTTC. Protein: CASSSSPGGYTF.

The rearrangement links TRBV24-1 to TRBJ2-3, with TRBD2 matching over 7 bases. V gave up 7 bases and J gave up 4 bases; unmatched junction bases: 4. The CDR3 contains 13 residues. CDR1 KGHDR and CDR2 SFDVKD come from the germline V gene. The CDR3 bases are TGTGCCACCAGGGGCCGGGGGGCAGATACGCAGTATTTT. It yields the protein CATRGRGADTQYF.

This clonotype was detected only a few times. CDR3 DNA: TGCAGTGCTATACCCATTGCCGGGGGCCCCTATGGCTACACCTTC. It codes for CSAIPIAGGPYGYTF. The chain couples TRBV20-1 to TRBJ1-2, with TRBD1 as a possible D gene (6 bases). CDR1 is DFQATT, CDR2 SNEGSKA, per germline (reference sequence). The CDR3 sequence is 15 residues long. Trimming cost V 4 bases and J 4 bases, with 19 bases left between them.

V gene TRBV6-1 combines with J gene TRBJ1-2; D possibly corresponds to TRBD1 (5 bases). Trimming shortened V by 0 bases and J by 4 bases, and 21 bases separated the two germline ends. The CDR3 sequence is 18 residues long. Germline V gene sequence: CDR1 MNHNS, CDR2 SASEGT. CDR3 residues: CASSEAVQGGVAFYGYTF. CDR3 nucleotides: TGTGCCAGCAGTGAAGCTGTTCAAGGAGGGGTCGCTTTCTATGGCTACACCTTC.

This clonotype appeared many times. This chain links TRBV7-8 with TRBJ2-1; TRBD2 is a possible D gene (6 bases). Germline V lookup: CDR1 SGHVS, CDR2 FQNEAQ. The CDR3 consists of 15 residues. With 5 bases removed from V and 1 base from J, the gap between germline ends came to 12 bases. The CDR3 sequence is CASSRRGGSYNEQFF. Here the CDR3 DNA reads TGTGCCAGCAGCCGGCGGGGCGGTTCCTACAATGAGCAGTTCTTC.

The chain links TRBV3-1 to TRBJ2-3; tentative D call: TRBD2 (6 bases). V dropped 2 bases and J dropped 6 bases, with 12 bases sitting between them. Germline V gives CDR1 LGHDT, CDR2 YNNKEL (reference sequence). CDR3 length: 14 amino acids. CDR3 sequence reads: CASSQPGGADTQYF. The DNA for the CDR3 is TGTGCCAGCAGCCAACCGGGCGGGGCGGATACGCAGTATTTT.

The chain employs TRBV5-1 and TRBJ2-1; D not resolved. The germline CDR1 and CDR2 sequences are SGHRS and YFSETQ. V lost 0 bases and J 4 bases, leaving 11 bases between the germline ends. This CDR3 is 15 amino acids long. The CDR3 bases are TGCGCCAGCAGCTTGGTGTCAGTAGGGTACAATGAGCAGTTCTTC. Translation: CASSLVSVGYNEQFF.

The chain is built from TRBV6-5 and TRBJ1-4; no reliable D call. The CDR3 runs to 13 residues. Trimming shortened V by 5 bases and J by 3 bases, and 7 bases separated the two germline ends. Germline V lookup: CDR1 MNHEY, CDR2 SVGAGI. CDR3 sequence: CASSPRPNEKLFF. CDR3 in DNA: TGTGCCAGCAGTCCCCGCCCTAATGAAAAACTGTTTTTT.

The chain recombines TRBV12-3 or TRBV12-4 with TRBJ1-3, with 9 bases fitting TRBD1. The CDR3 runs to 16 residues. V shed 5 bases, J shed 4 bases, and the junction held 9 bases outside the gene matches. CDR3: CASSRQGGIPGNTIYF. The CDR3 DNA sequence: TGTGCCAGCAGTCGACAGGGGGGCATCCCAGGAAACACCATATATTTT.

Points on this clonotype: This may come from a read error, since a much larger clone is one base off. J is TRBJ2-3 and V is TRBV12-3 or TRBV12-4; no definite D call. Trimming shortened V by 3 bases and J by 6 bases, and 13 bases separated the two germline ends. This CDR3 spans 14 amino acids. The DNA of the CDR3 is TGTGCCAGCAGTTTGGGTAGGAAGGTGGATACGCAGTATTTT. It codes for CASSLGRKVDTQYF.

The sample holds a few counts of this clonotype. The chain joins TRBV10-3 to TRBJ1-6; D may be TRBD1 (5 bases). Trimming stripped 10 bases from V and 7 bases from J, with 20 bases between. CDR1 is ENHRY, CDR2 SYGVKD, per germline. CDR3 length: 15 residues. CDR3 sequence: CATGGWGGDNSPLHF. The CDR3 DNA follows: TGTGCCACCGGGGGGTGGGGAGGAGACAATTCACCCCTCCACTTT.

The V call is TRBV30, the J call TRBJ1-2, with 7 bases fitting TRBD1. Germline CDR1 and CDR2: GTSNPN and SVGIG (reference sequence). The CDR3 contains 13 residues. The ends lost 7 bases at V and 0 bases at J; junction bases unmatched: 5. CDR3 coding DNA: TGTGCCTTGAGACAGGGAGCTAACTATGGCTACACCTTC. This encodes CALRQGANYGYTF.

This sequence joins TRBV27 and TRBJ2-1, with D perhaps being TRBD1 or TRBD2 (5 bases each). CDR1 is MNHEY and CDR2 is SMNVEV in the germline V gene (reference sequence). The CDR3 loop spans 15 amino acids. V shed 2 bases and J shed 5 bases, with 13 bases lying between them. CDR3 loop: CASSLDGTGHNEQFF. The CDR3, as DNA: TGTGCCAGCAGTTTAGATGGGACGGGCCACAATGAGCAGTTCTTC.

This clonotype has more than one count but fewer than ten. This chain joins TRBV4-1 and TRBJ2-1; TRBD1 agrees at 8 bases. Unmatched junction bases numbered 5, after V lost 5 bases and J lost 2 bases. The germline CDR1 and CDR2 sequences are MGHRA and YSYEKL. This CDR3 is 15 amino acids long. This chain's CDR3 is CASSSTGQAYNEQFF. The CDR3 DNA is TGCGCCAGCAGCTCAACGGGACAGGCCTACAATGAGCAGTTCTTC.

V gene TRBV7-9 combines with J gene TRBJ2-1, with D possibly matching TRBD2 (6 bases). With 1 base removed from V and 14 bases from J, the gap between germline ends came to 15 bases. This CDR3 spans 13 amino acids. Germline CDR1 SEHNR, CDR2 FQNEAQ (reference sequence). CDR3 loop: CASSLDSGTGKFF. The DNA of the CDR3 is TGTGCCAGCAGCTTAGATTCGGGGACTGGCAAGTTCTTC.

In its sample, this clonotype was seen a few times. The chain recombines TRBV7-2 with TRBJ1-2, with TRBD1 matching over 8 bases. CDR3 length: 12 residues. Germline CDR1 reads SGHTA; CDR2 reads FQGNSA. CDR3 in amino acids: CGTGGPNYGYTF. CDR3 bases: TGTGGTACAGGGGGACCGAACTATGGCTACACCTTC. The full variable domain, rest sourced from reference TRBV7-2 and TRBJ1-2, is GAGVSQSPSNKVTEKGKDVELRCDPISGHTALYWYRQSLGQGLEFLIYFQGNSAPDKSGLPSDRFSAERTGGSVSTLTIQRTQQEDSAVYLCGTGGPNYGYTFGSGTRLTVV.

This clonotype was observed a handful of times. V usage is TRBV7-2 and J usage is TRBJ2-3; 7 bases match TRBD1. Unmatched junction bases numbered 8, after V lost 5 bases and J lost 0 bases. Germline assignment: CDR1 SGHTA and CDR2 FQGNSA. CDR3 length equals 16 residues. The CDR3 loop reads CASSPADRKSTDTQYF. The CDR3 region has the DNA TGTGCCAGCAGCCCAGCGGACAGGAAGAGCACAGATACGCAGTATTTT.

The chain joins TRBV10-2 to TRBJ2-1, with TRBD2 matching 16 bases. This CDR3 spans 16 amino acids. Germline values: CDR1 WSHSY, CDR2 SAAADI. With V trimmed by 3 bases and J by 10 bases, 6 bases remained unmatched. The CDR3 region has the DNA TGCGCCAGCAGTGACCCGGGACTAGCGGGAGGGAGCGAGCAGTTCTTC. Amino acids: CASSDPGLAGGSEQFF.